This T cell receptor (beta chain) emerged from a study of T-cell memory formation after mild COVID-19. The wider study: Clusters of TCRs were largely donor specific.

Points on this clonotype: The antigen is not known.

Overall study results and limits: Some clones that responded turned up in pre-infection memory, which suggests that cross-reactive memory joined in.

TCR alpha and TCR beta cDNA libraries carrying sample barcodes and UMIs came from 5'RACE with constant-segment primers. One entry per CDR3 protein, called by TCRdb with MiXCR from the 5' RACE reads. In the table there are 560,000 or so distinct CDR3 sequences, roughly a sixth of which are singletons. Germline CDR1 is DFQATT and CDR2 is SNEGSKA (reference sequence). The CDR3 contains 12 residues. The V and J ends lost 1 base and 10 bases respectively, with 11 bases between them. V gene TRBV20-1 combines with J gene TRBJ1-5; D remains unclear. The material sequenced was PBMCs or a T cell subset sorted from them (not recorded which). The clonotype was recovered from an adult woman who had mild COVID-19 (a few samples of this study predate the infection). Cell type and time point are not known. CDR3 nucleotide sequence: TGCAGTGCTAGAGCCTCAGGAAAACCCCAGCATTTT. Translated: CSARASGKPQHF.